This TCR beta chain was identified during a study of blood T cell repertoires in COVID-19 (TCRdb year 2020). In terms of the full investigation: The collaborator samples originated in the United States, Italy and Spain and spanned the acute and convalescent phases of COVID-19. The material from the prospective study consisted of cDNA or gDNA derived from T cells, B-cell-depleted T cells, or PBMCs. Subjects who had been exposed to COVID-19, were actively infected with it, or had recovered from it provided the deeply sampled blood TCRbeta repertoires that made up the dataset. The repertoires were made available in a free public database intended to serve as a resource for research on the immune response to SARS-CoV-2. Samples came from the ongoing ImmuneRACE study (first 160 participants) plus 1,254 subjects from 6 global collaborators. Sample metadata almost always included a de-identified subject ID, COVID-19 status, age in years and sex. Where HLA class I and class II types were available, the types were taken from metadata supplied by the sample provider, not from assay-based typing. The research as a whole found: The quantity of clinical and demographic metadata differed by source and by participant and was supplied without curation.

The CDR3, cysteine through phenylalanine, is 18 amino acids long. The retained sequence is limited to the CDR3, 54 bases, with the frame set at the first base. The germline V end is reduced by 4 bases and the J end by 4 bases; junction bases left unmatched: 14. Whole blood was collected in K2EDTA tubes by collaborating institutions according to the institutions' own protocols. Collaborator samples were shipped for TCRbeta analysis as frozen whole blood, isolated PBMCs, or DNA extracted from either sample type. Details on this clone: The antigen it recognizes is unknown. Base qualities are missing; no much larger clone stands one base away.

The immunoSEQ Assay, a bias-controlled multiplex PCR, was used to amplify TCRbeta CDR3 regions from genomic DNA. Under the source paper's analysis protocol: The number of nucleated cells in each sample was estimated by amplification of reference gene primers within the assay. Sequence reads were collapsed and filtered to measure the absolute abundance of every unique TCRbeta CDR3 rearrangement. Productive Simpson clonality was computed per sample as the square root of Simpson's diversity index over productive rearrangements. TCRdb holds this immuneACCESS table with in-frame rearrangements only. Some clones are missing; in checked studies, unresolved V genes explain under half, and the rest has no known cause. D and trimming were read from the DNA, whereas the V and J calls and clone size are those reported in that table. This sample comprises tens of thousands of clones, roughly 85% of them detected only once. The ten largest clones capture over 35% of the sample.

The receptor chain draws on TRBV6-7 and TRBJ2-7, and 12 junctional nucleotides match TRBD2. TRBV6-7 is flagged as an ORF with uncertain function. This receptor was taken from a human donor in a cohort sampled during active COVID-19. Sequencing was performed on peripheral blood. The nucleotide sequence is given as TGTGCCAGCAGTTCCACCCGACTAGCGGGAGAGCCCGAGTACGAGCAGTACTTC. Its product reads: CASSSTRLAGEPEYEQYF.